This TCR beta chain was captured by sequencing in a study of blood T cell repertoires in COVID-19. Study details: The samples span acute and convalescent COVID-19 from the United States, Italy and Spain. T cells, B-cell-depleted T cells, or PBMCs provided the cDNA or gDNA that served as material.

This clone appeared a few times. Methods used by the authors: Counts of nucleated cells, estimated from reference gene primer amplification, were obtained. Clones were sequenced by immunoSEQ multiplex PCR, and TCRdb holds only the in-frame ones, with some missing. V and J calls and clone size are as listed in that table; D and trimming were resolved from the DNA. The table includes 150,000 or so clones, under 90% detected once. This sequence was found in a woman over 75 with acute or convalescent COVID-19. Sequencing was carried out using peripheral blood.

CDR3 amino acids: CASSGAGVGNQPQHF. CDR3 sequence (DNA): TGTGCCAGCAGCGGTGCAGGGGTCGGCAATCAGCCCCAGCATTTT. The chain joins TRBV25-1 to TRBJ1-5; D possibly corresponds to TRBD1 (6 bases). Trimming took 6 bases from V and 2 from J, leaving 14 bases between them. The V gene's germline CDR1 is MGHDK and CDR2 SYGVNS. The CDR3 extends over 15 amino acids.